This TCR beta chain was captured in a study of TIL therapy for anti-PD-1-resistant metastatic lung cancer. Time point given: pre-treatment sample, taken before nivolumab and TIL therapy. Pleural nodules or supraclavicular lymph nodes made up most of the excised metastases sampled. Germline CDR1 reads SGHDT; CDR2 reads YYEEEE. V was shortened by 4 bases and J by 0 bases, with 9 bases between the two germline ends. CDR3 length equals 14 residues. This was the immunoSEQ v3 assay. TCRdb keeps only in-frame clones here, not all; method: immunoSEQ multiplex PCR. The repertoire holds roughly 8,000 clones, roughly 80% seen once, with 7% in the top ten.

The gene calls are TRBV5-6 and TRBJ2-3; D uncertain. The TCR sequence derives from a person aged 25-85 years with non-small cell lung cancer. This specimen was tumor tissue, taken at baseline. CDR3 nucleotides: TGTGCCAGCAGCCGCCTCATGAGCACAGATACGCAGTATTTT. This translates into CASSRLMSTDTQYF.